The 26 T cell receptor beta chains in this list originate from one sample, sequenced in a study of blood T cell repertoires in COVID-19. Assay used: immunoSEQ multiplex PCR; TCRdb lists only in-frame clones, some missing. The data hold under 130,000 clones, with approximately 78% observed a single time. Sequencing was carried out using peripheral blood. The source of these receptors is a woman at least 80 years old with acute or convalescent COVID-19.

This clone came up once. The rearrangement links TRBV6-2 or TRBV6-3 to TRBJ1-2, with 9 nucleotides matching TRBD1. CDR3 length: 13 amino acids. Germline CDR1 is MNHEY and CDR2 is SVGEGT. J was trimmed by 7 bases and V by 6 bases; bases with no gene match: 6. CDR3 amino acids: CASSPGQGIGYTF. CDR3 sequence (DNA): TGTGCCAGCAGCCCCGGACAGGGGATTGGCTACACCTTC.

V usage is TRBV5-6 and J usage is TRBJ1-5, with D possibly matching TRBD1 (5 bases). V lost 0 bases and J lost 3, with 13 bases in between. The CDR3 is 16 amino acids. Germline-derived CDR1 and CDR2 are SGHDT and YYEEEE. This CDR3 is CASSLGYGGDNQPQHF. In nucleotides, the CDR3 is TGTGCCAGCAGCTTGGGGTACGGGGGTGACAATCAGCCCCAGCATTTT.

J is TRBJ2-7 and V is TRBV5-1; possible D gene TRBD1, 6 bases. The CDR3 has 13 amino acids. CDR1 and CDR2 (germline): SGHRS, YFSETQ. V was clipped by 0 bases and J by 3 bases, with 7 bases between them. The CDR3: CASSLEGGYEQYF. The DNA of the CDR3 is TGCGCCAGCAGCTTGGAAGGGGGCTACGAGCAGTACTTC.

The chain couples TRBV7-8 to TRBJ1-3; 9 bases are a match to TRBD1. The V gene's germline CDR1 is SGHVS and CDR2 FQNEAQ. Trimming removed 5 bases from V and 1 base from J; junction bases left unmatched: 12. The CDR3 has 18 amino acids. CDR3 in amino acids: CASSPNPGTGYSGNTIYF. In DNA, the CDR3 is TGTGCCAGCAGCCCCAATCCCGGGACAGGGTATTCTGGAAACACCATATATTTT.

CDR3 nucleotide sequence: TGTGCCAGTAGTATACGGTTAGGGAGGTCTGAAGCTTTCTTT. Amino acid sequence: CASSIRLGRSEAFF. V usage is TRBV19 and J usage is TRBJ1-1; D is uncertain. V was cut by 2 bases and J by 6 bases, with 13 bases left in between. Germline loops: CDR1 LNHDA, CDR2 SQIVND (reference sequence). The length of the CDR3 is 14 residues.

The gene calls are TRBV12-3 or TRBV12-4 and TRBJ2-3, with 8 nucleotides matching TRBD2. V gave up 2 bases and J gave up 11 bases; unmatched junction bases: 3. This CDR3 comprises 12 residues. As DNA, the CDR3 is TGTGCCAGCAGTTTAAGCGGGAGTGGGCAGTATTTT. Its protein is CASSLSGSGQYF.

The chain employs TRBV15 and TRBJ2-7; TRBD2 might be the D (7 bases). This CDR3 contains 16 residues. Trimming removed 1 base at V and 3 bases at J, with 16 bases between. The V gene's germline CDR1 is LNHNV and CDR2 YYDKDF (reference sequence). CDR3: CATSRVRGTTRYEQYV. CDR3 nucleotide sequence: TGTGCCACCAGCAGAGTGAGGGGGACTACCCGCTACGAGCAGTACGTC.

V is TRBV6-1 and J is TRBJ2-2, with D unclear. Trimming took 1 base from V and 5 from J, leaving 14 bases between them. This CDR3 is 16 amino acids long. Germline lookup yields CDR1 MNHNS and CDR2 SASEGT. The CDR3 protein is CASSEVNTPNTGELFF. The CDR3 DNA follows: TGTGCCAGCAGTGAAGTGAACACGCCAAATACCGGGGAGCTGTTTTTT.

This chain connects TRBV11-2 to TRBJ2-7; 10 bases map to TRBD2. V lost 1 base, J lost 3 bases, and 0 bases stayed unmatched. In germline, CDR1 is SGHAT, CDR2 FQNNGV. The CDR3 loop spans 14 amino acids. The CDR3 sequence is CASSLVAGGYEQYF. CDR3 coding DNA: TGTGCCAGCAGCTTAGTAGCGGGAGGCTACGAGCAGTACTTC.

The rearrangement links TRBV25-1 to TRBJ2-5; TRBD2 agrees at 8 bases. J gave up 1 base and V 10 bases, and 5 bases lay outside the gene matches. The CDR3 is 13 amino acids. The germline V gene has CDR1 MGHDK and CDR2 SYGVNS. CDR3 sequence (DNA): TGTGCCACACGCCGGGGGGGCCAAGAGACCCAGTACTTC. It yields the protein CATRRGGQETQYF.

The table lists this clone with a count of one. V and J are TRBV6-1 and TRBJ2-7; D gene ambiguous. V lost 3 bases and J 2 bases, leaving 2 bases between the germline ends. This CDR3 is built from 11 residues. Looked up from germline, CDR1 is MNHNS and CDR2 is SASEGT. Here the CDR3 reads CASSDTYEQYV. The CDR3 DNA reads TGTGCCAGCAGTGACACCTACGAGCAGTACGTC.

V is TRBV5-1 and J is TRBJ2-1, with 10 bases fitting TRBD2. CDR1 is SGHRS and CDR2 is YFSETQ in the germline V gene. The V segment lost 4 bases and the J segment 5 bases; nucleotides outside the gene matches: 6. The CDR3 is made up of 15 amino acids. The CDR3 sequence is CASSPGTSDNNEQFF. The CDR3 bases are TGCGCCAGCAGCCCCGGGACTAGCGATAACAATGAGCAGTTCTTC. The variable domain in full, with the rest retrieved from reference TRBV5-1 and TRBJ2-1, is KAGVTQTPRYLIKTRGQQVTLSCSPISGHRSVSWYQQTPGQGLQFLFEYFSETQRNKGNFPGRFSGRQFSNSRSEMNVSTLELGDSALYLCASSPGTSDNNEQFFGPGTRLTVL.

In DNA form, the CDR3 reads TGTGCCAGCTCGCTTTATGACAGGGTGGATGGCTACACCTTC. Translating gives CASSLYDRVDGYTF. The chain combines TRBV18 with TRBJ1-2; TRBD1 aligns across 7 bases. The germline V gene encodes CDR1 KGHSH and CDR2 LQKENI. Trimming took 6 bases from V and 6 from J; bases not matched to a gene: 10. There are 14 residues in the CDR3.

The chain recombines TRBV27 with TRBJ1-4; D is undetermined. This CDR3 is 15 amino acids long. The V gene lost 2 bases and the J gene lost 7 bases, with 14 bases spanning the gap. CDR1 is MNHEY and CDR2 is SMNVEV in the germline V gene (reference sequence). The CDR3 nucleotides are TGTGCCAGCAGTTTACGGGGATCTCTCGGTGAAAAACTGTTTTTT. It codes for CASSLRGSLGEKLFF.

The J gene is TRBJ2-1, the V gene TRBV24-1, with 9 nucleotides matching TRBD1. CDR3 length equals 16 residues. The V gene's germline CDR1 is KGHDR and CDR2 SFDVKD. V lost 2 bases and J lost 1; bases outside the gene matches: 2. Here the CDR3 DNA reads TGTGCCACCAGTGATTACGGGACAGGGTCCTACAATGAGCAGTTCTTC. This codes for CATSDYGTGSYNEQFF.

This clone occurred a few times. Distinct nucleotide sequences in the sample also encode this CDR3. The chain combines TRBV5-1 with TRBJ2-1; 11 nucleotides agree with TRBD2. The CDR3 totals 15 residues. The germline V gene has CDR1 SGHRS and CDR2 YFSETQ. After removal of 7 bases from V and 7 bases from J, the junction contained 10 bases not matched to a gene. This CDR3 is CASGLLAGGGNEQFF. The CDR3, as DNA: TGCGCCAGCGGCCTTTTAGCGGGAGGGGGTAATGAGCAGTTCTTC.

The chain links TRBV5-4 to TRBJ2-3; possible D gene TRBD2, 6 bases. Trimming pared 1 base from V and 3 bases from J, leaving 18 bases between. Germline values: CDR1 SGHNT, CDR2 YYREEE (reference sequence). The CDR3 sequence is 17 residues long. CDR3 protein: CASSLTVGGTATDTQYF. In nucleotides, the CDR3 is TGTGCCAGCAGCTTGACGGTCGGGGGAACCGCTACAGATACGCAGTATTTT.

The table lists this clone with a few counts. Written as DNA, the CDR3 is TGCGCCAGCAGCTTGGTGGGGGGAGAGACCCAGTACTTC. Protein product: CASSLVGGETQYF. The chain is built from TRBV5-1 and TRBJ2-5; perhaps TRBD2 as D (6 bases). The germline V gene encodes CDR1 SGHRS and CDR2 YFSETQ. V lost 0 bases and J 4 bases, leaving 7 bases between the germline ends. The CDR3 extends over 13 amino acids.

This chain uses TRBV28 with TRBJ2-5, with 10 bases matching TRBD1. Germline CDR1 MDHEN, CDR2 SYDVKM. The junction had 8 bases not matched to a gene; V was cut back by 4 bases and J by 3 bases. The CDR3 sequence is 16 residues long. The CDR3 loop is CASSSDRGSLEETQYF. Written as DNA, the CDR3 is TGTGCCAGCAGTTCGGACAGGGGGTCTCTCGAAGAGACCCAGTACTTC.

The rearrangement uses TRBV6-5 and TRBJ1-1; 7 bases are a match to TRBD1. The germline CDR1 and CDR2 sequences are MNHEY and SVGAGI. V lost 0 bases, J lost 3 bases, and 1 base stayed unmatched. The CDR3 length is 14 residues. The CDR3 bases are TGTGCCAGCAGTTACTCTGACAGGGACACTGAAGCTTTCTTT. It codes for CASSYSDRDTEAFF.

The chain uses TRBV2 and TRBJ1-1; 7 bases are shared with TRBD1. The CDR3 is 13 residues long. Germline assignment: CDR1 SNHLY and CDR2 FYNNEI. V gave up 7 bases and J gave up 5 bases; unmatched junction bases: 7. The CDR3 region is CASTSGGRTEAFF. The CDR3 DNA reads as TGTGCCAGCACCTCAGGGGGGCGGACTGAAGCTTTCTTT.

The V call is TRBV3-1 (or the pseudogene TRBV3-2), the J call TRBJ2-5; TRBD1 matches 7 bases. This CDR3 region has 15 residues. V lost 5 bases to trimming and J lost 4 bases; unmatched junction nucleotides: 10. Germline assignment: CDR1 LGHDT and CDR2 YNNKEL (reference sequence). The CDR3 coding sequence is TGTGCCAGCAGCAAAAAACAGGGGCCCAGAGAGACCCAGTACTTC. Protein product: CASSKKQGPRETQYF.

This clone was seen just once. This rearrangement joins TRBV4-3 to TRBJ2-2; 8 nucleotides line up with TRBD2. This CDR3 has 15 residues. Looked up from germline, CDR1 is LGHNA and CDR2 is YSLEER. V lost 0 bases to trimming and J lost 5 bases; unmatched junction nucleotides: 2. CDR3 nucleotide sequence: TGCGCCAGCAGCCAAGAATTAGCGGGGACCGGGGAGCTGTTTTTT. It translates to CASSQELAGTGELFF.

This clone was counted between two and nine times. The chain joins TRBV10-3 to TRBJ1-2, with D perhaps matching TRBD1 (5 bases). Germline lookup yields CDR1 ENHRY and CDR2 SYGVKD. The CDR3 spans 15 residues. V gave up 0 bases and J gave up 6 bases, with 14 bases separating them. In DNA form, the CDR3 reads TGTGCCATCAGTGAGTCAATGCAGGGATTGAATGGCTACACCTTC. Its protein is CAISESMQGLNGYTF.

The chain is built from TRBV19 and TRBJ2-3, with D possibly TRBD2 on 6 matching bases. The CDR3 consists of 16 residues. Trimming took off 3 bases at V and 1 base at J, with 14 bases between the two ends. Germline assignment: CDR1 LNHDA and CDR2 SQIVND (reference sequence). The CDR3 here is CASSIGGNRGTDTQYF. The CDR3 nucleotides read TGTGCCAGTAGTATTGGCGGGAATAGGGGCACAGATACGCAGTATTTT.

The rearrangement links TRBV4-3 to TRBJ2-2; D remains unclear. Germline lookup yields CDR1 LGHNA and CDR2 YSLEER. This CDR3 is built from 17 residues. V was clipped by 2 bases and J by 1 base, with 14 bases between them. The DNA for the CDR3 is TGCGCCAGCAGCCAAAGATTTTTGGGCCAGAACACCGGGGAGCTGTTTTTT. Translating gives CASSQRFLGQNTGELFF.